This TCR beta chain was sequenced during a study of shared clonotypes between healthy human individuals. As for this clone: Antigen specificity is unknown.

Assay: immunoSEQ multiplex PCR; the TCRdb copy retains only in-frame clones and omits some. This sample carries around 2.5 million clones, 93% of them seen once, and the ten largest clones take around 0.4%. Study results and limitations: Sampling involved blood alone; tissue repertoires likely differ. Clonotype sharing among donors, it was expected, would be affected by sequencing depth.

Sequencing was carried out using naive CD4+ T cells from PBMCs. Subset described: CD45RA+ positively selected. The source is a young man in good health. Some clones in this sample may be carry-over from other donors' samples.

The CDR3 is CASSVEQGRVGGELFF. In DNA form, the CDR3 reads TGTGCCAGCAGCGTAGAACAGGGGAGGGTTGGCGGGGAGCTGTTTTTT. The genes are TRBV9 and TRBJ2-2; D might be TRBD1 or TRBD2, each matching 7 bases. Trimming stripped 0 bases from V and 7 bases from J, with 16 bases between. Germline V gene lookup returns CDR1 SGDLS and CDR2 YYNGEE. The CDR3 consists of 16 residues.